This TCR beta chain was sequenced in a study of cytomegalovirus exposure and HLA in healthy donors. About the study: Of the donors genotyped, approximately 430 in all, 75% to 90% fell in the Caucasian-associated ancestry cluster.

The PCR was carried out with 60 Vbeta primers and 13 Jbeta primers. As originally analysed: Later, tens of millions of unique TCR beta chains were counted in an analysis, and 10 million to 12 million of them were shared. The protocol was immunoSEQ multiplex PCR, while the TCRdb copy is restricted to in-frame clones and leaves out a portion. The V and J calls and clone size were taken over from that table, and D and trimming were inferred from the DNA. Among around 150,000 clones listed, roughly four fifths were seen once. Sequenced input: PBMCs. The receptor was derived from a man in his late teens or twenties in good health and CMV-seronegative.

The CDR3 loop reads CASSPRQGATEAFF. The CDR3 DNA reads as TGTGCCAGCAGTCCCCGACAGGGGGCCACTGAAGCTTTCTTT. This sequence joins TRBV6-7 and TRBJ1-1; 10 positions agree with TRBD1. TRBV6-7 is designated an ORF whose function remains uncertain. This CDR3 contains 14 residues. Germline trimming cut 5 bases from V and 4 bases from J; bases unmatched to any gene: 4.